This TCR beta chain was identified during a study of a mutant IDH1 vaccine in newly diagnosed glioma. Across the study: The first vaccination came 4-6 weeks after radiotherapy alone, or with temozolomide cycles. Among treated patients, around 62% were male and about 40% female, and mean age was 40.4 years. Prior therapy was radiotherapy, temozolomide, or both; most received both. The study held visit V12 at week 35 and visit V13 at week 47.

Time point defined: week 47, end of study. It was 300 ug of mutant IDH1 20-mer peptide that made up each vaccine dose, given with topical imiquimod. TCRdb keeps only in-frame clones here, not all; method: immunoSEQ multiplex PCR. This sample carries some 49,000 clones, more than 75% of them seen once, and the ten largest clones take less than 5.5%. The CDR3 runs 13 residues. Germline V gene sequence: CDR1 GTSNPN, CDR2 SVGIG (reference sequence). Trimming shortened V by 0 bases and J by 8 bases, and 13 bases separated the two germline ends. With regard to this clone: Its antigen is unidentified.

The chain combines TRBV30 with TRBJ1-2; D is possibly TRBD1 (5 bases). The material was PBMCs, obtained from a glioma patient whose treatment included an IDH1 peptide vaccine. This clonotype was obtained from a woman between 40 and 55 years old with glioma. Some clones in this sample may be carry-over from other donors' samples. In DNA form, the CDR3 reads TGTGCCTGGAGTGTACTGTGGGGGGAAGGCTACACCTTC. It translates to CAWSVLWGEGYTF.